The 14 T cell receptor beta chains listed next were all sequenced from one sample in a study of radiation and T cells in renal cell carcinoma. Measured with immunoSEQ multiplex PCR; TCRdb has only the in-frame clones, and not every one. The sample lists approximately 85,000 clones, 89% occurring once. Sample time point: blood 4 weeks post-SBRT, at nephrectomy. This sample's treatment: 15 Gy SBRT to primary tumor, nephrectomy 4 weeks later. The specimen comprised blood, sampled from a patient whose treatment included radiotherapy and nephrectomy. The receptor set was obtained from a woman in her sixties or seventies with renal cell carcinoma.

The rearrangement links TRBV2 to TRBJ2-7, with TRBD1 matching 7 bases. J gave up 0 bases and V 7 bases, and 6 bases lay outside the gene matches. Germline values: CDR1 SNHLY, CDR2 FYNNEI. The CDR3 is made up of 14 amino acids. Written as DNA, the CDR3 is TGTGCCAGCATCGCCGACAGGGACTCCTACGAGCAGTACTTC. This translates into CASIADRDSYEQYF.

The rearrangement uses TRBV11-2 and TRBJ1-5; D not resolved. CDR1 SGHAT and CDR2 FQNNGV come from the germline V gene. This CDR3 has 13 amino acids. V lost 5 bases to trimming and J lost 6 bases, with 11 bases between them. CDR3 loop: CASSPQMSQPQHF. The CDR3 coding sequence is TGTGCCAGCAGCCCCCAAATGAGTCAGCCCCAGCATTTT.

The chain combines TRBV21-1 with TRBJ1-3. TRBV21-1 is assigned pseudogene status. This CDR3 has 17 residues. CDR3 DNA sequence: TGTGCCAGCAGCAAACCCGGGTTCGGGGGCCGGGGAAACACCATATATTTT. Translated: CASSKPGFGGRGNTIYF.

This clone was found once. The rearrangement uses TRBV27 and TRBJ1-2; no clear D. Trimming took 0 bases from V and 8 from J, leaving 7 bases between them. Germline loops: CDR1 MNHEY, CDR2 SMNVEV (reference sequence). This CDR3 spans 12 amino acids. CDR3 in DNA: TGTGCCAGCAGTTTATCCGGGTACGGCTACACCTTC. This encodes CASSLSGYGYTF.

This rearrangement joins TRBV28 to TRBJ1-2, with D possibly being TRBD1 (5 bases). V gave up 5 bases and J gave up 7 bases, with 14 bases separating them. The V gene's germline CDR1 is MDHEN and CDR2 SYDVKM. This CDR3 comprises 13 residues. CDR3 in DNA: TGTGCCAGCAGTAGGGGCGTATCGATTGGCTACACCTTC. Translated: CASSRGVSIGYTF.

This chain joins TRBV7-8 and TRBJ2-7; 9 bases agree with TRBD1. V dropped 5 bases and J dropped 2; count of bases not matched to a gene: 4. Germline V gene sequence: CDR1 SGHVS, CDR2 FQNEAQ. The CDR3 loop spans 14 amino acids. The CDR3: CASSTRQGAYEQYF. In nucleotides, the CDR3 is TGTGCCAGCAGCACCCGACAGGGGGCCTACGAGCAGTACTTC.

Turning to this clone: The sample holds other DNA sequences that translate to the same CDR3. The rearrangement joins TRBV10-3 to TRBJ1-1, with D possibly matching TRBD1 (6 bases). In germline, CDR1 is ENHRY, CDR2 SYGVKD. The CDR3 totals 15 residues. V gave up 0 bases and J gave up 2 bases, with 10 bases separating them. As DNA, the CDR3 is TGTGCCATCAGTGAGTCGGGGGCGCGAAACACTGAAGCTTTCTTT. Encoded protein: CAISESGARNTEAFF.

The V and J genes are TRBV30 and TRBJ2-1; 11 bases agree with TRBD2. CDR1 is GTSNPN and CDR2 is SVGIG in the germline V gene (reference sequence). CDR3 length equals 19 residues. The J segment lost 3 bases and the V segment lost 0 bases, leaving 13 bases of the junction unmatched. CDR3 region: CAWSVPRSSGGPFYNEQFF. The DNA for the CDR3 is TGTGCCTGGAGTGTACCCCGGTCTAGCGGGGGGCCTTTCTACAATGAGCAGTTCTTC.

The rearrangement joins TRBV19 to TRBJ2-3; D is uncertain. The V and J ends lost 7 bases and 4 bases respectively, with 15 bases between them. Germline CDR1 is LNHDA and CDR2 is SQIVND (reference sequence). There are 14 residues in the CDR3. CDR3: CASTPMGSPDTQYF. CDR3 coding DNA: TGTGCCAGTACCCCAATGGGTTCTCCAGATACGCAGTATTTT.

The chain is built from TRBV5-6 and TRBJ1-4, with 7 positions matching TRBD1. The ends lost 3 bases at V and 6 bases at J; junction bases unmatched: 5. CDR1 and CDR2 (germline): SGHDT, YYEEEE. The CDR3 runs 14 residues. Here the CDR3 DNA reads TGTGCCAGCAGCTCGACAGGGTTCCATGAAAAACTGTTTTTT. Amino acids: CASSSTGFHEKLFF.

The chain links TRBV15 to TRBJ2-1, with 10 bases identical to TRBD2. Germline CDR1 LNHNV, CDR2 YYDKDF (reference sequence). The CDR3 loop spans 16 amino acids. Trimming removed 5 bases from V and 4 bases from J; junction bases left unmatched: 8. As DNA, the CDR3 is TGTGCCACCAGCTCCGACAGCGGGGGGGCGTACAATGAGCAGTTCTTC. This gives the protein CATSSDSGGAYNEQFF. The whole variable domain, filled in from reference TRBV15 and TRBJ2-1, reads DAMVIQNPRYQVTQFGKPVTLSCSQTLNHNVMYWYQQKSSQAPKLLFHYYDKDFNNEADTPDNFQSRRPNTSFCFLDIRSPGLGDTAMYLCATSSDSGGAYNEQFFGPGTRLTVL.

The genes are TRBV30 and TRBJ1-2; TRBD1 aligns across 7 bases. V dropped 3 bases and J dropped 4; count of bases not matched to a gene: 14. The CDR3 spans 16 residues. Germline-derived CDR1 and CDR2 are GTSNPN and SVGIG (reference sequence). The CDR3 loop is CAWRPLGQGESYGYTF. The CDR3 DNA follows: TGTGCCTGGAGACCACTGGGGCAGGGGGAAAGCTATGGCTACACCTTC.

V and J are TRBV2 and TRBJ2-3, with 10 positions matching TRBD2. The CDR3 is made up of 16 amino acids. Per germline, CDR1 SNHLY and CDR2 FYNNEI. Trimming at V came to 6 bases and at J to 1 base, leaving 7 bases not matched to a gene. For the CDR3, the DNA is TGTGCCAGCAGGCGGGCCCTAGCGGGGGGCACAGATACGCAGTATTTT. It encodes CASRRALAGGTDTQYF.

The CDR3 nucleotides read TGTGCCAGTAGTATTTCCCAGGGTTGGGCCAACGTCCTGACTTTC. Translating gives CASSISQGWANVLTF. This chain joins TRBV19 and TRBJ2-6, with D maybe TRBD1 (5 bases). Germline lookup yields CDR1 LNHDA and CDR2 SQIVND (reference sequence). The CDR3 spans 15 residues. Trimming removed 3 bases from V and 5 bases from J, with 11 bases in between.